These 25 T cell receptor beta chains came from one sample sequenced in a study of shared clonotypes between healthy human individuals (dated by TCRdb to about 2020). Libraries were prepared through the immunoSEQ multiplex PCR assay. The source is immuneACCESS, and TCRdb retained only in-frame sequences with V and J called. Part of the clones is not carried over; for the studies checked, unresolved V genes explain less than half of this, and the remainder is unexplained. The sample yields roughly 650,000 clones; about 96% were counted once. The biggest ten clones account for around 0.057% of the sample. Sequencing was done on a sample of naive CD4+ T cells sorted from blood. The cell subset or site label for this specimen denotes: CD45RA+ positively selected. The receptors stem from a woman between 25 and 40 years old in good health.

The chain uses TRBV7-9 and TRBJ1-1, with a possible D match to TRBD1 (5 bases). V lost 5 bases and J 6 bases, leaving 16 bases between the germline ends. This CDR3 contains 14 residues. Germline V gives CDR1 SEHNR, CDR2 FQNEAQ (reference sequence). CDR3 sequence (DNA): TGTGCCAGCAGCCCCCATCAGGGCTGGTCTGAAGCTTTCTTT. This sequence encodes CASSPHQGWSEAFF.

The chain couples TRBV6-5 to TRBJ2-7; D unclear. Trimming took 3 bases from V and 7 from J, leaving 16 bases between them. Germline-derived CDR1 and CDR2 are MNHEY and SVGAGI. This CDR3 contains 14 residues. CDR3 in DNA: TGTGCCAGCAGTTATGGGTGGGGAAGGGCAGAGCAGTACTTC. Translating gives CASSYGWGRAEQYF.

CDR3 coding DNA: TGTGCCAGCAGTTTAGGGACAGCCCCATATAGTAACTATGGCTACACCTTC. This gives the protein CASSLGTAPYSNYGYTF. This rearrangement joins TRBV28 to TRBJ1-2; TRBD1 matches at 7 bases. V lost 2 bases, J lost 1 base, and 10 bases stayed unmatched. Germline loops: CDR1 MDHEN, CDR2 SYDVKM. The length of the CDR3 is 17 residues.

Only one count was recorded for this clone. This chain links TRBV27 with TRBJ2-7; possible D gene TRBD1, 5 bases. V gave up 5 bases and J gave up 6 bases, with 20 bases separating them. The germline gives CDR1 MNHEY, CDR2 SMNVEV (reference sequence). The CDR3 has 15 residues. The CDR3 coding sequence is TGTGCCAGCAGTACCTCCCGGACAATGAACAGCGAGCAGTACTTC. It is translated as CASSTSRTMNSEQYF.

The rearrangement links TRBV5-6 to TRBJ1-2; 9 nucleotides match TRBD1. Germline V gene data show CDR1 as SGHDT and CDR2 as YYEEEE. The CDR3 length is 16 residues. Losses at the gene ends were 2 bases for V and 5 bases for J; bases not matched to a gene: 10. DNA of the CDR3: TGTGCCAGCAGCTTTTTAACAGGGGGCGCGGAGTATGGCTACACCTTC. As protein: CASSFLTGGAEYGYTF.

About this clone: The same CDR3 is also encoded by other DNA sequences in this sample. This chain connects TRBV6-5 to TRBJ2-7; 8 positions match TRBD1. The V and J ends lost 0 bases and 4 bases, in that order; junction bases with no gene match: 5. From germline, CDR1 is MNHEY and CDR2 SVGAGI. There are 15 residues in the CDR3. Here the CDR3 reads CASSYSDRAGYEQYF. The CDR3 region has the DNA TGTGCCAGCAGTTACTCGGACAGGGCGGGGTACGAGCAGTACTTC.

The gene calls are TRBV28 and TRBJ1-2; D unclear. From germline, CDR1 is MDHEN and CDR2 SYDVKM. Between the trimmed V and J ends, which lost 6 bases and 8 bases, there was a span of 13 bases. The CDR3 loop spans 12 amino acids. The CDR3 region is CASRGYIEGYTF. The CDR3 bases are TGTGCCAGCAGGGGATACATTGAGGGCTACACCTTC.

As to this clone: The DNA is left out, because the CDR3 cannot be placed on it with certainty; the CDR3 is given as TCRdb lists it. The chain uses TRBV12-2 and TRBJ2-7; the D call TRBD2 from the table was never checked on the DNA. TRBV12-2 is a documented pseudogene. The CDR3 is 17 residues long, ends included. The CDR3 loop reads CASRFHGWGDGSYEQYF.

The V call is TRBV10-3, the J call TRBJ2-1, with TRBD2 identical over 13 bases. Germline-derived CDR1 and CDR2 are ENHRY and SYGVKD. J gave up 8 bases and V 7 bases, and 2 bases lay outside the gene matches. The CDR3 is 13 amino acids. The CDR3 sequence is CAITGLAGHEQFF. CDR3 in DNA: TGTGCCATCACGGGACTAGCGGGACATGAGCAGTTCTTC.

The rearrangement links TRBV21-1 to TRBJ2-3; the table gives TRBD2 as D, unverified against the DNA. TRBV21-1 is a pseudogene locus. CDR3 length equals 15 residues. CDR3 in amino acids: CASSKVRTCADTQYF. The CDR3 DNA follows: TGTGCCAGCAGCAAAGTTAGGACTTGTGCAGATACGCAGTATTTT.

This clone was seen only once. V is TRBV9 and J is TRBJ2-1; D unresolved. The CDR3 runs 10 residues. The V end was cut by 6 bases, the J end by 12 bases, with 10 bases between. CDR1 is SGDLS, CDR2 YYNGEE, per germline. The CDR3 protein is CASKESPQFF. The DNA for the CDR3 is TGTGCCAGCAAAGAGTCCCCGCAGTTCTTC. The full variable domain, rest sourced from reference TRBV9 and TRBJ2-1, is DSGVTQTPKHLITATGQRVTLRCSPRSGDLSVYWYQQSLDQGLQFLIQYYNGEERAKGNILERFSAQQFPDLHSELNLSSLELGDSALYFCASKESPQFFGPGTRLTVL.

V gene TRBV10-3 combines with J gene TRBJ2-2; D not certain. There are 13 residues in the CDR3. The V and J ends lost 11 bases and 0 bases respectively, with 10 bases between them. Per the germline V gene, CDR1 is ENHRY and CDR2 is SYGVKD. CDR3 in amino acids: CAPRIANTGELFF. CDR3 nucleotide sequence: TGTGCCCCTCGGATCGCGAACACCGGGGAGCTGTTTTTT.

This clone came up once. The sample contains more than one DNA sequence encoding this CDR3. The V gene is TRBV2, the J gene TRBJ2-7, with D possibly being TRBD2 (7 bases). The length of the CDR3 is 13 residues. The V gene lost 7 bases and the J gene lost 4 bases, with 14 bases spanning the gap. Germline CDR1 and CDR2: SNHLY and FYNNEI. As DNA, the CDR3 is TGTGCCAGCATGGAAGGGGGGGGTTACGAGCAGTACTTC. This translates into CASMEGGGYEQYF.

The chain joins TRBV30 to TRBJ2-1, with 12 nucleotides matching TRBD2. In germline, CDR1 is GTSNPN, CDR2 SVGIG (reference sequence). J was trimmed by 10 bases and V by 0 bases; bases with no gene match: 10. CDR3 length: 16 residues. The CDR3: CAWSVHGGLAGKEQFF. The CDR3 region has the DNA TGTGCCTGGAGTGTACACGGAGGACTAGCGGGAAAAGAGCAGTTCTTC.

This chain connects TRBV7-9 to TRBJ1-5, with D possibly TRBD1 on 6 matching bases. This CDR3 has 15 residues. The germline V gene encodes CDR1 SEHNR and CDR2 FQNEAQ (reference sequence). Trimming pared 4 bases from V and 6 bases from J, leaving 16 bases between. The CDR3 here is CASSSEGGGSQPQHF. The CDR3 DNA follows: TGTGCCAGCAGCTCCGAGGGGGGCGGAAGTCAGCCCCAGCATTTT.

The rearrangement joins TRBV20-1 to TRBJ2-2, with D unclear. Trimming took 6 bases from V and 3 from J, leaving 5 bases between them. The CDR3 contains 11 residues. Germline assignment: CDR1 DFQATT and CDR2 SNEGSKA (reference sequence). The CDR3, as DNA: TGCAGTGCAGAAGACACCGGGGAGCTGTTTTTT. Encoded protein: CSAEDTGELFF.

The CDR3 protein is CASSLRGNPWGQETQYF. The CDR3 DNA follows: TGTGCCAGCAGTTTGCGCGGGAACCCCTGGGGCCAAGAGACCCAGTACTTC. The rearrangement joins TRBV27 to TRBJ2-5, with D possibly being TRBD2 (6 bases). There are 17 residues in the CDR3. The ends were cut back, 3 bases at V and 1 base at J, with 18 bases in the middle. Germline CDR1 is MNHEY and CDR2 is SMNVEV (reference sequence).

This clone was seen just once. This chain joins TRBV5-4 and TRBJ1-6, with D possibly being TRBD1 (6 bases). Trimming shortened V by 4 bases and J by 7 bases, and 12 bases separated the two germline ends. This CDR3 has 14 amino acids. Per germline, CDR1 SGHNT and CDR2 YYREEE (reference sequence). The chain's CDR3 is CASSPTGTNSPLHF. The CDR3 nucleotides read TGTGCCAGCAGCCCAACAGGGACCAATTCACCCCTCCACTTT.

The chain employs TRBV7-9 and TRBJ1-5; the D gene is possibly TRBD1 (5 bases). The CDR3 spans 14 residues. Germline values: CDR1 SEHNR, CDR2 FQNEAQ (reference sequence). V lost 5 bases, J lost 9 bases, and 17 bases lay in between. The CDR3 region has the DNA TGTGCCAGCAGCGGGCAGGGCGATCTCGGGCCCCAGCATTTT. As protein: CASSGQGDLGPQHF.

This sequence joins TRBV5-1 and TRBJ1-5, with a possible D match to TRBD1 (5 bases). Trimming removed 5 bases at V and 2 bases at J, with 14 bases between. The CDR3 consists of 15 residues. In germline, CDR1 is SGHRS, CDR2 YFSETQ. DNA of the CDR3: TGCGCCAGCAGAAAGGAGGGGATTGGCAATCAGCCCCAGCATTTT. Its protein product is CASRKEGIGNQPQHF.

This chain uses TRBV4-1 with TRBJ2-1; 7 nucleotides agree with TRBD2. Germline CDR1 is MGHRA and CDR2 is YSYEKL. Germline trimming cut 1 base from V and 8 bases from J; bases unmatched to any gene: 8. The CDR3 loop spans 15 amino acids. The CDR3 DNA reads as TGCGCCAGCAGCCAAGGGGTCGGGAGGATCCATGAGCAGTTCTTC. Translation: CASSQGVGRIHEQFF.

CDR3 sequence (DNA): TGTGCCAGCAGCTTTCAGGGGAACACTGAAGCTTTCTTT. Protein sequence: CASSFQGNTEAFF. The chain carries TRBV7-2 and TRBJ1-1; perhaps TRBD1 as D (5 bases). V was cut by 3 bases and J by 1 base, with 6 bases left in between. The length of the CDR3 is 13 residues. Germline loops: CDR1 SGHTA, CDR2 FQGNSA.

The chain carries TRBV6-5 and TRBJ2-7; D is unclear. Looked up from germline, CDR1 is MNHEY and CDR2 is SVGAGI. Trimming stripped 2 bases from V and 5 bases from J, with 10 bases between. The CDR3 spans 13 residues. The CDR3 spells CASSYGNRHEQYF. Written as DNA, the CDR3 is TGTGCCAGCAGTTACGGTAATAGGCACGAGCAGTACTTC.

The CDR3 reads CASSLTAPATGGYTF. The CDR3 DNA reads as TGTGCCAGCAGCTTAACTGCCCCAGCTACGGGAGGCTACACCTTC. J is TRBJ1-2 and V is TRBV7-2; no reliable D call. Germline-derived CDR1 and CDR2 are SGHTA and FQGNSA. The V and J ends lost 2 bases and 8 bases respectively, with 18 bases between them. The CDR3 has 15 residues.

The chain joins TRBV19 to TRBJ2-5; 7 bases are a match to TRBD2. The DNA end favors TRBJ2-7, so the J call may be wrong. The germline CDR1 and CDR2 sequences are LNHDA and SQIVND (reference sequence). This CDR3 is built from 13 residues. The CDR3 loop reads CASSILGGTEQYF. Here the CDR3 DNA reads TGTGCCAGTAGTATCCTGGGGGGGACCGAGCAGTACTTC.